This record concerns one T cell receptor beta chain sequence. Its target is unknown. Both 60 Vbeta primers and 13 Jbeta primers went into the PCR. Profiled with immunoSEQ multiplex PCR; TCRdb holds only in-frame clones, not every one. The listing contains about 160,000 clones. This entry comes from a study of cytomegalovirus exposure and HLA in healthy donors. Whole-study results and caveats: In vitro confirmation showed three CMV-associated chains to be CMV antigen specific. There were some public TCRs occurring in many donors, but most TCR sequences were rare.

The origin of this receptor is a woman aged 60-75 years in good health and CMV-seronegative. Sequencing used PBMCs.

The CDR3 is CASSLLQGQAFF. CDR3 DNA sequence: TGTGCCAGCAGCTTGTTACAGGGCCAAGCTTTCTTT. The rearrangement uses TRBV5-6 and TRBJ1-1; D is perhaps TRBD1 (6 bases). This CDR3 is 12 amino acids long. The V gene's germline CDR1 is SGHDT and CDR2 YYEEEE. Between the trimmed V and J ends, which lost 1 base and 9 bases, there was a span of 10 bases.